This T cell receptor beta chain was identified during a study of patients and donors after allogeneic stem cell transplantation. TCRdb used MiXCR to reprocess the RT-PCR reads, holding one entry per CDR3 protein. The data hold about 410,000 distinct CDR3 sequences, with around 16% observed a single time. This clonotype came up many times. Trimming cost V 4 bases and J 9 bases; bases outside gene matches: 6. This CDR3 is 13 amino acids long. The clonotype comes from a human donor who was either an allogeneic HSCT recipient or a stem cell or donor lymphocyte infusion donor (not recorded which). It is not recorded whose cells these are; they may come from a transplant donor. The specimen was blood, either unsorted or a sorted T cell fraction (not recorded which). The chain uses TRBV12-3 or TRBV12-4 and TRBJ2-1, with TRBD2 identical over 7 bases. This chain's CDR3 is CASSYSGEGEQFF. The CDR3 DNA sequence: TGTGCCAGCAGTTACAGCGGGGAGGGTGAGCAGTTCTTC.